These 14 T cell receptor beta chains originate from one sample sequenced in a study of blood T cell repertoires in COVID-19. Profiling relied on immunoSEQ multiplex PCR, and the TCRdb table lists in-frame clones only, not all of them. This sample has around 100,000 clones; approximately 92% occur once, and the top ten carry more than 5%. Sequences were obtained from peripheral blood. The receptors come from a man in his 70s with acute or convalescent COVID-19.

The chain combines TRBV15 with TRBJ2-1; 14 positions match TRBD2. The V gene end was trimmed by 4 bases and the J gene end by 0 bases; junction bases not matched to a gene: 8. The CDR3 has 19 residues. Germline V gene lookup returns CDR1 LNHNV and CDR2 YYDKDF (reference sequence). The CDR3 sequence is CATSTERTSGRSSYNEQFF. The CDR3 region has the DNA TGTGCCACCAGCACCGAGAGGACTAGCGGGAGGAGCTCCTACAATGAGCAGTTCTTC.

In its sample, this clone was seen once. The CDR3 DNA follows: TGCGCCAGCAGCTTGGGAGGAGGGGGCGCGGGCTATAATTCACCCCTCCACTTT. This translates into CASSLGGGGAGYNSPLHF. The rearrangement links TRBV5-1 to TRBJ1-6; 7 positions match TRBD1. This CDR3 has 18 residues. Losses at the gene ends were 0 bases for V and 3 bases for J; bases not matched to a gene: 9. The germline gives CDR1 SGHRS, CDR2 YFSETQ. Together with reference TRBV5-1 and TRBJ1-6, the CDR3 gives the full variable domain: KAGVTQTPRYLIKTRGQQVTLSCSPISGHRSVSWYQQTPGQGLQFLFEYFSETQRNKGNFPGRFSGRQFSNSRSEMNVSTLELGDSALYLCASSLGGGGAGYNSPLHFGNGTRLTVT.

This clone was seen only once. The V call is TRBV3-1 (or the pseudogene TRBV3-2), the J call TRBJ1-1; D may be TRBD1 (5 bases). Germline lookup yields CDR1 LGHDT and CDR2 YNNKEL (reference sequence). V lost 2 bases and J lost 0, with 7 bases in between. The CDR3 has 14 residues. The DNA of the CDR3 is TGTGCCAGCAGCCAAAGGACATTGAACACTGAAGCTTTCTTT. This codes for CASSQRTLNTEAFF.

The gene calls are TRBV27 and TRBJ1-2; 7 bases match TRBD1. The junction had 6 bases not matched to a gene; V was cut back by 6 bases and J by 2 bases. This CDR3 region has 14 residues. Germline V gene data show CDR1 as MNHEY and CDR2 as SMNVEV (reference sequence). CDR3: CASRPTGSNYGYTF. The DNA for the CDR3 is TGTGCCAGCAGGCCGACAGGGTCAAACTATGGCTACACCTTC.

The rearrangement joins TRBV13 to TRBJ2-2; possibly TRBD2 for D (6 bases). V gave up 6 bases and J gave up 7 bases, with 12 bases separating them. The CDR3 length is 13 residues. Looked up from germline, CDR1 is PRHDT and CDR2 is FYEKMQ (reference sequence). The CDR3 region is CASSPTRSGELFF. The CDR3 DNA sequence: TGTGCCAGCAGTCCGACTAGAAGCGGGGAGCTGTTTTTT.

This chain joins TRBV4-3 and TRBJ1-1, with 8 bases aligning to TRBD1. The CDR3 sequence is 15 residues long. Trimming at V came to 1 base and at J to 4 bases, leaving 5 bases not matched to a gene. Germline lookup yields CDR1 LGHNA and CDR2 YSLEER. CDR3 residues: CASSQVGTGGTEAFF. In DNA form, the CDR3 reads TGCGCCAGCAGCCAAGTAGGGACAGGAGGCACTGAAGCTTTCTTT.

DNA for the CDR3: TGTGCCGGAACGGGACAGGGAGGGCCAGATACGCAGTATTTT. Translating it yields CAGTGQGGPDTQYF. The chain uses TRBV30 and TRBJ2-3; 9 positions agree with TRBD1. The J segment lost 4 bases and the V segment lost 8 bases, leaving 10 bases of the junction unmatched. The germline gives CDR1 GTSNPN, CDR2 SVGIG (reference sequence). The CDR3 is made up of 14 amino acids.

The chain uses TRBV27 and TRBJ2-3; D possibly corresponds to TRBD1 (5 bases). CDR1 is MNHEY and CDR2 is SMNVEV in the germline V gene (reference sequence). Trimming stripped 7 bases from V and 0 bases from J, with 14 bases between. This CDR3 region has 15 residues. The CDR3 nucleotides read TGTGCCAGCACCGCCCAGGGTACGAGCACAGATACGCAGTATTTT. Protein: CASTAQGTSTDTQYF.

The chain links TRBV5-6 to TRBJ2-7; 9 bases agree with TRBD2. This CDR3 spans 12 amino acids. Unmatched junction bases numbered 0, after V lost 5 bases and J lost 3 bases. Looked up from germline, CDR1 is SGHDT and CDR2 is YYEEEE. This chain's CDR3 is CASRRGGYEQYF. The CDR3 nucleotides are TGTGCCAGCAGGCGGGGGGGCTACGAGCAGTACTTC.

This clone was seen just once. The rearrangement uses TRBV7-2 and TRBJ2-5, with a weak D call TRBD2 (6 bases). The V gene lost 1 base and the J gene lost 4 bases, with 10 bases spanning the gap. The CDR3 spans 14 residues. Germline V lookup: CDR1 SGHTA, CDR2 FQGNSA. CDR3 sequence reads: CASSLGGRTETQYF. CDR3 bases: TGTGCCAGCAGCTTAGGAGGGAGGACAGAGACCCAGTACTTC.

Details on this clone: Distinct nucleotide sequences in the sample also encode this CDR3. The J gene is TRBJ1-2, the V gene TRBV18; 7 nucleotides align to TRBD1. CDR3 length equals 14 residues. V was pared by 4 bases and J by 0 bases, with 2 bases of the junction left unmatched. Germline V lookup: CDR1 KGHSH, CDR2 LQKENI. The CDR3 bases are TGTGCCAGCTCACGGACAGGAACTAACTATGGCTACACCTTC. Amino acid sequence: CASSRTGTNYGYTF.

This clone was seen only a few times. DNA of the CDR3: TGTGCCAGCAGTACCGTACTATCCTACGAGCAGTACTTC. Translated: CASSTVLSYEQYF. The V gene is TRBV25-1, the J gene TRBJ2-7; no firm D call. The V end lost 5 bases, the J end lost 1 base, and 9 bases lay between the germline ends. The CDR3 loop spans 13 amino acids. Germline V gene lookup returns CDR1 MGHDK and CDR2 SYGVNS.

This chain joins TRBV5-4 and TRBJ2-5; tentatively, D is TRBD2 (5 bases). Deletions cut 6 bases from V and 4 bases from J, with 13 bases between. Germline V gene lookup returns CDR1 SGHNT and CDR2 YYREEE (reference sequence). The CDR3 extends over 13 amino acids. CDR3 loop: CASTDYVGETQYF. CDR3 nucleotide sequence: TGTGCCAGCACCGACTACGTTGGAGAGACCCAGTACTTC.

This clone occurred once. The chain carries TRBV5-1 and TRBJ1-5; tentative D call: TRBD1 (6 bases). Germline V gene data show CDR1 as SGHRS and CDR2 as YFSETQ. There are 15 residues in the CDR3. V was clipped by 0 bases and J by 1 base, with 8 bases between them. CDR3 DNA sequence: TGCGCCAGCAGCTTGGAGGGGGTGAGCAATCAGCCCCAGCATTTT. Its protein product is CASSLEGVSNQPQHF.